This T cell receptor beta chain was observed in a study of shared clonotypes between healthy human individuals. General study findings and limits: A reduction in generation probabilities was seen for non-shared clonotypes relative to those shared by all four donors. An expected dependence of interdonor clonotype sharing on sequencing depth was noted.

From germline, CDR1 is SGHVS and CDR2 FNYEAQ. This CDR3 has 14 amino acids. Trimming cost V 4 bases and J 6 bases, with 13 bases left between them. Regarding this clone: Its antigen is as yet unknown.

Profiling relied on immunoSEQ multiplex PCR, and the TCRdb table lists in-frame clones only, not all of them. The table lists millions of clones, 85% to 95% of them singletons, with 0.9% to 1.3% in the top ten. Naive-designated CD8 cells lacked CD45RO, were positively enriched for CCR7, and omitted terminally differentiated effector memory CD45RA+ cells. The receptor comes from a man between 18 and 35 years old in good health. The material sequenced was naive CD8+ T cells sorted from blood. The gene calls are TRBV7-6 and TRBJ1-5, with TRBD1 as a possible D gene (5 bases). The CDR3 DNA sequence: TGTGCCAGCAGCTGGGGCGAGGCGGCTCAGCCCCAGCATTTT. Translated: CASSWGEAAQPQHF.